What follows is one TCR beta chain and its context. In the authors' workflow: By means of reference gene primer amplification, nucleated cell counts were estimated. Method: immunoSEQ multiplex PCR; TCRdb's copy keeps in-frame clones and lacks some. V, J and clone size derive from that table, while D and trimming were established from the DNA sequence. The sample has fewer than 250,000 clones, around 86% seen once. The entry originates in a study of blood T cell repertoires in COVID-19. In the study overall: The origin of the acute and convalescent COVID-19 samples was the United States, Italy and Spain. In each case, the material was cDNA or gDNA derived from T cells, B-cell-depleted T cells, or PBMCs.

The CDR3 loop spans 12 amino acids. Germline CDR1 and CDR2: SGHTA and FQGNSA. Deletions cut 1 base from V and 8 bases from J, with 7 bases between. The sample comprised peripheral blood. The receptor comes from a man between 60 and 75 years old with acute or convalescent COVID-19. The chain carries TRBV7-2 and TRBJ2-3, with a possible D match to TRBD2 (5 bases). The CDR3 DNA reads TGTGCCAGCAGCTTAGGGGCGGGTACGCAGTATTTT. It translates to CASSLGAGTQYF. The full variable domain, with the rest looked up from reference TRBV7-2 and TRBJ2-3, is GAGVSQSPSNKVTEKGKDVELRCDPISGHTALYWYRQSLGQGLEFLIYFQGNSAPDKSGLPSDRFSAERTGGSVSTLTIQRTQQEDSAVYLCASSLGAGTQYFGPGTRLTVL.